Here is one T cell receptor beta chain with its context. CDR3 length: 16 residues. V dropped 0 bases and J dropped 2; count of bases not matched to a gene: 4. From germline, CDR1 is SGHDN and CDR2 FVKESK. The data stem from a study of T cells after yellow fever vaccination. Study-wide background: Preparing low-cell-number fractions relied on SMART-Seq v4 Ultra Low Input.

Researchers made TCR cDNA using 5'RACE template switching, and this step added a universal primer site and UMIs. One entry per CDR3 protein results from TCRdb running MiXCR on the 5' RACE reads. There are 100,000 to 150,000 distinct CDR3 sequences in the sample; more than 7.5% occur only once, and less than 40% lies in the top ten. The genes are TRBV14 and TRBJ2-7; TRBD2 aligns across 10 bases. The source is a man younger than 30 who received the YFV17D yellow fever vaccine. Here the sequenced sample was CD8+ T cells sorted from PBMCs, taken on the day of the yellow fever booster vaccination. Written as DNA, the CDR3 is TGTGCCAGCAGCCAAGACCGGCTAGCGGGGGCCTACGAGCAGTACTTC. It encodes CASSQDRLAGAYEQYF.